The clone carrying this T cell receptor (beta chain) was recorded many times. Its antigen is not identified. The sample comes from a study of blood T cells in healthy people across ages. Findings and limits, study-wide: Investigators treated diversity estimates from one million T cells as underestimates. Naive T cell percentage showed a strong correlation with the diversity of TCR beta.

Trimming left V 6 bases short and J 5 bases short, with 16 bases between. The CDR3 has 14 amino acids. PCR was performed a second time for about 7 to 11 cycles using a sample-barcoded 5' primer and a J-beta primer mix. Per sample, CDR3-containing paired-end reads numbered at least 2.5 million. TCRdb fed the 5' RACE reads into MiXCR, producing one record per CDR3 protein. Of some 880,000 distinct CDR3 sequences listed, 36% are singletons. The chain couples TRBV12-3 or TRBV12-4 to TRBJ2-5; D is undetermined. The receptor's source is a young man in good health. Source material: blood. For the CDR3, the DNA is TGTGCCAGCAGCCTCATCTCCTCGGGTGAGACCCAGTACTTC. Translated, it gives CASSLISSGETQYF.